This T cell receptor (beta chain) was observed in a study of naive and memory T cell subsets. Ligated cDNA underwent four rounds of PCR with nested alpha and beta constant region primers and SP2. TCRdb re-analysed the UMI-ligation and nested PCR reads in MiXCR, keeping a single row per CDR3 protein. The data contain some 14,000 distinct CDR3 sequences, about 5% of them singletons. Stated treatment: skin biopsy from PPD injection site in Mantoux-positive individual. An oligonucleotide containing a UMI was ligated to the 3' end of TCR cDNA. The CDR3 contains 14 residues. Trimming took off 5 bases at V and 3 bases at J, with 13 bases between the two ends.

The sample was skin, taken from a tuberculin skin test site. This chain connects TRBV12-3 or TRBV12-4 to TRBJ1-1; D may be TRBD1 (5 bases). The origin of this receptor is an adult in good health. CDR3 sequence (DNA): TGTGCCAGCAGTCCCGAATGGGGGTACACTGAAGCTTTCTTT. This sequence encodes CASSPEWGYTEAFF.